This T cell receptor beta chain was obtained from a study of T cell repertoires in cytomegalovirus infection. The CDR3 contains 13 residues. V dropped 5 bases and J dropped 2 bases, with 10 bases sitting between them. Germline V CDR1 and CDR2: SGHTA, FQGNSA. In TCRdb, the reads were re-called with MiXCR into one record per CDR3 protein. The data show about 600,000 distinct CDR3 sequences, more than 20% seen once. This clonotype has ten or more counts. The sequenced material came from CD8+ T cells from PBMCs. The sequence was obtained from a human donor in good health (CMV status not recorded). Some clones in this sample may be carry-over from other donors' samples. J is TRBJ2-7 and V is TRBV7-2; D remains unclear. The CDR3 region is CASSPLDAYEQYF. CDR3 coding DNA: TGTGCCAGCAGCCCCCTGGACGCCTACGAGCAGTACTTC.